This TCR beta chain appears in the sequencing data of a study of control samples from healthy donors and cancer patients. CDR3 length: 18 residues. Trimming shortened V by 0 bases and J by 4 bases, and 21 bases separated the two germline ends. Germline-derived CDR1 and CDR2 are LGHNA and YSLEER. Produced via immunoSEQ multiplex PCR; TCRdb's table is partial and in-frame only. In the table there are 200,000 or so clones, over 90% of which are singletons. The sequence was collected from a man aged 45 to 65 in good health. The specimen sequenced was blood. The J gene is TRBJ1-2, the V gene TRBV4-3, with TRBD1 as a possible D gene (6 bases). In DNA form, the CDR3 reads TGCGCCAGCAGCCAAGATACGTCCCATATGGGGGGCGCCTATGGCTACACCTTC. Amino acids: CASSQDTSHMGGAYGYTF.